This T cell receptor (beta chain) derives from a study of radiation and T cells in renal cell carcinoma. Findings and limits, study-wide: In blood, top tumor clones expanded by 2 weeks, shrinking by 4. No pretreatment tumor biopsies were available for baseline clonotypes.

Time point specified: blood 4 weeks post-SBRT, at nephrectomy. Described treatment: 15 Gy SBRT to primary tumor, nephrectomy 4 weeks later. Radiation-treated patients gave blood at baseline, week 2 and week 4. This renal cell carcinoma was of the clear cell type. Details on this clone: Its antigen is unknown.

Produced via immunoSEQ multiplex PCR; TCRdb's table is partial and in-frame only. The table has about 77,000 clones, 83% seen once. This CDR3 spans 12 amino acids. V was shortened by 8 bases and J by 8 bases, with 15 bases between the two germline ends. Germline assignment: CDR1 MNHNS and CDR2 SASEGT. This material consisted of blood, taken from a patient whose treatment included radiotherapy and nephrectomy. The rearrangement uses TRBV6-1 and TRBJ1-2; D unclear. This receptor was identified in a woman aged 60-75 years with renal cell carcinoma. CDR3 sequence (DNA): TGTGCCAGCCGGAGAGCTGATCGGGGCTACACCTTC. Translating it yields CASRRADRGYTF.